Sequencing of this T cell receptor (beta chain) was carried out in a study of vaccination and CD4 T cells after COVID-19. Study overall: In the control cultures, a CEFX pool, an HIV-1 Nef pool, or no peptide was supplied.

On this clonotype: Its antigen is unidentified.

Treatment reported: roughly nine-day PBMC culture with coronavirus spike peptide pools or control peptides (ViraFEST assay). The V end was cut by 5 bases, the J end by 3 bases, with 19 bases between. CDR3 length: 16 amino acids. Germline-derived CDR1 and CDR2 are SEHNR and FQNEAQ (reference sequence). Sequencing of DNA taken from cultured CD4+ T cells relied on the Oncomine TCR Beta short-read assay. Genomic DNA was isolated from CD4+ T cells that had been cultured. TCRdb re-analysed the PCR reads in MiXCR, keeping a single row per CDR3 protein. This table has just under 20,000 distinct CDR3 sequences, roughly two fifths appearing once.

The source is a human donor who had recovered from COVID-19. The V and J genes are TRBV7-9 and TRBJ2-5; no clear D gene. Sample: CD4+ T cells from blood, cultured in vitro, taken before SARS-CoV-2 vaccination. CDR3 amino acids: CASSLRAGKIKETQYF. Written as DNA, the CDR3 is TGTGCCAGCAGCCTTCGGGCAGGAAAAATCAAAGAGACCCAGTACTTC.